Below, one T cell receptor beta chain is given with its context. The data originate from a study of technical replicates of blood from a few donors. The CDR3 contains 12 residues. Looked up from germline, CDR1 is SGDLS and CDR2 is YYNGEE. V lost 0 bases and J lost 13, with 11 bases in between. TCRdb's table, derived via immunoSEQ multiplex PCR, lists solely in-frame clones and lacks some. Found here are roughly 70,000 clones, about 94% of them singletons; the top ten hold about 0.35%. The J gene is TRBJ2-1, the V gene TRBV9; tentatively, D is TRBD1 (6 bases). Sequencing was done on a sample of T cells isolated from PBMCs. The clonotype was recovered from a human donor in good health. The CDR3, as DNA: TGTGCCAGCAGCGTAGGACAGGCGGAACAGTTCTTC. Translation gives CASSVGQAEQFF. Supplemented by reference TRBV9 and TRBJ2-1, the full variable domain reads DSGVTQTPKHLITATGQRVTLRCSPRSGDLSVYWYQQSLDQGLQFLIQYYNGEERAKGNILERFSAQQFPDLHSELNLSSLELGDSALYFCASSVGQAEQFFGPGTRLTVL.